This T cell receptor (beta chain) was obtained from a study of T cell responses to AZD1222 COVID-19 vaccine. Across the study: Timing groups of about 4 and about 12 weeks for second doses were pooled. Study-level findings and limits: The study identified only five to seven AZD1222 recipients as seropositive at baseline.

TCRdb's table, derived via immunoSEQ multiplex PCR, lists solely in-frame clones and lacks some. Of about 96,000 clones in the sample, roughly 90% were seen once. A note on this clone: Its antigen is unidentified.

The CDR3 has 18 amino acids. Per germline, CDR1 KGHSH and CDR2 LQKENI. Trimming took 5 bases from V and 6 from J, leaving 23 bases between them. This sequence originates from an adult in good health. V gene TRBV18 combines with J gene TRBJ1-6, with D tentatively TRBD1 (6 bases). The sequenced sample was peripheral blood, obtained on day 0 of AZD1222 vaccination. The CDR3 region has the DNA TGTGCCAGCTCAGCTTCCGGGGGGCTTACAGAGAGTAATTCACCCCTCCACTTT. Its protein product is CASSASGGLTESNSPLHF.